The sample holds one count of the clone carrying this T cell receptor (beta chain). These data are taken from a study of blood T cell repertoires in COVID-19. Study in general: Collection of acute and convalescent COVID-19 samples took place in the United States, Italy and Spain. Sources were T cells, B-cell-depleted T cells, or PBMCs; the material itself was cDNA or gDNA.

The CDR3 is 14 amino acids. J gave up 10 bases and V 0 bases, and 5 bases lay outside the gene matches. Germline V lookup: CDR1 MNHEY, CDR2 SMNVEV (reference sequence). Original handling: Estimation of nucleated cell counts relied on the amplification of reference gene primers. Measured with immunoSEQ multiplex PCR; TCRdb has only the in-frame clones, and not every one. Clone size and V and J calls were adopted from that table, with D and trimming inferred from the DNA. This table holds around 62,000 clones, more than 75% found once. The V call is TRBV27, the J call TRBJ1-2, with TRBD1 matching over 10 bases. The sequence came from a woman aged 55 to 70 with acute or convalescent COVID-19. Input material: peripheral blood. The CDR3 DNA sequence: TGTGCCAGCAGTTTATCGTGGGGACAGGGGAACTACACCTTC. It encodes CASSLSWGQGNYTF.